What follows are 9 T cell receptor beta chains derived from one specimen sequenced in a study of T-cell memory formation after mild COVID-19. TCRdb processed the 5' RACE reads anew with MiXCR; each CDR3 protein has one entry. The table records 280,000 or so distinct CDR3 sequences, roughly 8.2% of them present only once. Material: PBMCs or a T cell subset sorted from them (not recorded which). These receptors were collected from a man aged 18 to 30 who had mild COVID-19 (a few samples of this study predate the infection). Cell type and time point are not known.

This clonotype was seen repeatedly, ten times or more. The chain recombines TRBV12-3 or TRBV12-4 with TRBJ2-1, with 8 nucleotides matching TRBD2. This CDR3 contains 16 residues. Unmatched junction bases numbered 13, after V lost 7 bases and J lost 5 bases. The DNA for the CDR3 is TGTGCCAGCATCCTCCAAGGGCTAGCGGGTAACAATGAGCAGTTCTTC. Translation gives CASILQGLAGNNEQFF.

CDR3 region: CASSTTTDTQYF. In nucleotides, the CDR3 is TGTGCCAGCAGCACCACAACAGATACGCAGTATTTT. The V gene is TRBV7-9, the J gene TRBJ2-3, with no clear D. The CDR3 has 12 residues. V was pared by 5 bases and J by 3 bases, with 6 bases between. The germline gives CDR1 SEHNR, CDR2 FQNEAQ (reference sequence).

The chain combines TRBV11-2 with TRBJ2-2, with D perhaps matching TRBD1 (5 bases). Per germline, CDR1 SGHAT and CDR2 FQNNGV. The CDR3 totals 12 residues. Trimming left V 8 bases short and J 6 bases short, with 10 bases between. CDR3 DNA: TGTGCCAGCCCCCAGGGCGCCGGGGAGCTGTTTTTT. This encodes CASPQGAGELFF.

The chain's CDR3 is CSVGRRSYGYTF. In nucleotides, the CDR3 is TGCAGCGTTGGGCGTCGTTCATATGGCTACACCTTC. The chain couples TRBV29-1 to TRBJ1-2, with D unresolved. Trimming pared 4 bases from V and 5 bases from J, leaving 11 bases between. Germline V gene lookup returns CDR1 SQVTM and CDR2 ANQGSEA. The CDR3 length is 12 residues.

The chain employs TRBV6-2 or TRBV6-3 and TRBJ2-2; D unresolved. V shed 7 bases and J shed 0 bases, with 9 bases lying between them. Looked up from germline, CDR1 is MNHEY and CDR2 is SVGEGT. CDR3 size: 14 residues. CDR3 sequence: CASNEDANTGELFF. CDR3 coding DNA: TGTGCCAGCAACGAGGACGCGAACACCGGGGAGCTGTTTTTT.

The chain links TRBV5-6 to TRBJ2-1; D may correspond to TRBD1 or TRBD2 (6 bases each). The CDR3 sequence is 14 residues long. With 1 base removed from V and 7 bases from J, the gap between germline ends came to 12 bases. CDR1 SGHDT and CDR2 YYEEEE come from the germline V gene. This CDR3 is CASSLLGGANEQFF. The CDR3 DNA is TGTGCCAGCAGCTTGTTGGGGGGCGCGAATGAGCAGTTCTTC.

V usage is TRBV11-2 and J usage is TRBJ1-1; D is ambiguous. Trimming pared 7 bases from V and 7 bases from J, leaving 16 bases between. The CDR3 loop spans 13 amino acids. Per the germline V gene, CDR1 is SGHAT and CDR2 is FQNNGV. The CDR3 sequence is CASTYLGGSEAFF. CDR3 DNA sequence: TGTGCCAGCACTTATCTGGGCGGGAGTGAAGCTTTCTTT.

This clonotype was counted ten times or more. The gene calls are TRBV7-9 and TRBJ2-7; D tentatively fits TRBD1 or TRBD2 (6 bases each). V lost 5 bases to trimming and J lost 7 bases, with 18 bases between them. This CDR3 region has 14 residues. CDR1 and CDR2 from the germline V gene are SEHNR and FQNEAQ (reference sequence). CDR3 in amino acids: CASSREGGIGEQYV. The CDR3 DNA follows: TGTGCCAGCAGCCGCGAAGGGGGGATAGGGGAGCAGTACGTC.

This clonotype was observed many times. This chain links TRBV7-3 with TRBJ2-2, with 10 bases aligning to TRBD1. This CDR3 region has 15 residues. Trimming removed 5 bases from V and 5 bases from J; junction bases left unmatched: 5. CDR1 is SGHTA and CDR2 is FQGTGA in the germline V gene. CDR3 DNA: TGTGCCAGCAGCCTAGGGGGACAGGGGACCGGGGAGCTGTTTTTT. It specifies CASSLGGQGTGELFF.